The 4 T cell receptor beta chains presented below share a single source sample, sequenced in a study of PD-L1 blockade in urothelial cancer (dated by TCRdb to 2017 to 2019). Libraries came from the immunoSEQ multiplex PCR assay. TCRdb mirrors the immuneACCESS table, restricted to in-frame sequences. Some clones are absent from its copies; in checked studies, under half trace to an unresolved V gene, and the reason for the others is unknown. In this sample the table shows 60,000 to 75,000 clones, around 83% of which occur a single time. Of the sample, roughly 9.2% falls within the top ten clones. According to the study, the label for this sample's time point signals: pretreatment peripheral blood. The source was PBMCs, collected around atezolizumab (anti-PD-L1) treatment. The receptor source for this set is a woman aged 70-85 years with urothelial cancer.

This clone was observed a few times. This rearrangement joins TRBV6-7 to TRBJ1-2, with 11 bases that match TRBD1. Being an ORF, TRBV6-7 has a function that is uncertain. Losses at the gene ends were 4 bases for V and 4 bases for J; bases not matched to a gene: 5. The CDR3 is made up of 15 amino acids. CDR3 in DNA: TGTGCCAGCAGTTCCCGGACAGGGGGCGGCTATGGCTACACCTTC. Its translation is CASSSRTGGGYGYTF.

This chain uses TRBV10-3 with TRBJ1-4; TRBD1 agrees at 9 bases. The CDR3 has 15 residues. Germline CDR1 reads ENHRY; CDR2 reads SYGVKD. V shed 2 bases, J shed 8 bases, and the junction held 6 bases outside the gene matches. The CDR3 coding sequence is TGTGCCATCAGTGAGAGGACAGGGGAAGGGGAAAAACTGTTTTTT. Translated, it gives CAISERTGEGEKLFF.

The genes are TRBV5-4 and TRBJ1-4; D gene ambiguous. This CDR3 has 13 residues. Trimming took 4 bases from V and 4 from J, leaving 8 bases between them. Looked up from germline, CDR1 is SGHNT and CDR2 is YYREEE (reference sequence). In DNA, the CDR3 is TGTGCCAGCAGCACGGGAGTTAATGAAAAACTGTTTTTT. This encodes CASSTGVNEKLFF. Filled out from reference TRBV5-4 and TRBJ1-4, the complete variable domain reads ETGVTQSPTHLIKTRGQQVTLRCSSQSGHNTVSWYQQALGQGPQFIFQYYREEENGRGNFPPRFSGLQFPNYSSELNVNALELDDSALYLCASSTGVNEKLFFGSGTQLSVL.

This chain's CDR3 is CASSQEWGSGDAQYF. The CDR3 DNA sequence: TGTGCCAGCAGCCAAGAATGGGGTAGCGGGGATGCGCAGTATTTT. The V call is TRBV4-2, the J call TRBJ2-3, with 8 bases fitting TRBD2. Germline loops: CDR1 LGHNA, CDR2 YNFKEQ. This CDR3 is built from 15 residues. V lost 0 bases and J lost 10; bases outside the gene matches: 9.